These T cell receptor beta chains were read from a single sample in a study of human T cells and chemical hapten exposure. Via MiXCR, TCRdb re-called the RACE reads, giving one row per CDR3 protein. The sample lists about 55,000 distinct CDR3 sequences, 9.5% to 10% seen once, with approximately 9.5% in the top ten. The source material was whole blood, sampled in connection with sensitization to the hapten diphenylcyclopropenone (DPC). Receptors originate from a woman between 25 and 40 years old with alopecia areata. Some clones in this sample may be carry-over from other donors' samples. Each CDR3 is given with its conserved first and last residue. Clone size is given for some rows only: seen once, a few or many times, or a class if the clone is expanded.

12	many	TRBV12-3/TRBV12-4	CASSLWYGPQHF
15	few	TRBV14	CASSQARGGLETQYF
14	many	TRBV6-2/TRBV6-3	CASSRDSGANVLTF
14	many	TRBV7-2	CASSWGQGGSGYTF
13	few	TRBV5-1	CASSLYADTEAFF
15	.	TRBV5-4	CASSLSGSHTGELFF
13	few	TRBV2	CASSERGNQPQHF
16	few	TRBV28	CASSPFSGSRTDTQYF
14	.	TRBV10-3	CAISTGRGDSPLHF
16	few	TRBV7-8	CASSLAVSGVGDTQYF
11	once	TRBV2	CASTLSWGYTF
14	.	TRBV10-3	CATAGGASTDTQYF
13	.	TRBV5-6	CASSLELAGDQYF
17	many	TRBV18	CASSPKTGGPLDYGYTF
13	few	TRBV7-3	CASSLVLDETQYF
16	few	TRBV20-1	CSARRLSSGGADTQYF
15	many	TRBV5-4	CASSPARTGNTEAFF
14	.	TRBV6-1	CASSEAIGTETQYF
16	few	TRBV6-2/TRBV6-3	CASSYSRTDNYNEQFF
15	few	TRBV28	CASSLQGANSYEQYF
14	.	TRBV5-5	CASSLWRGVPEAFF
13	few	TRBV7-9	CASSLGRDYEQYF